This T cell receptor (beta chain) stems from a study of long-term antiretroviral therapy in people with HIV. Survey-level immunoSEQ v3.0 assays were run. Sequencing was performed with immunoSEQ multiplex PCR; in TCRdb, only in-frame clones are kept and a portion is missing. Of 30,000 to 40,000 clones listed, around 94% are singletons. The input for sequencing was unsorted PBMCs, taken 4.1 years after starting antiretroviral therapy. This TCR derives from a woman between 50 and 59 years old with HIV.

The CDR3 bases are TGTGCCAGCAGCTTGAGACAGGGAAGCGGGGAGCTGTTTTTT. Translated: CASSLRQGSGELFF. The chain combines TRBV7-2 with TRBJ2-2; TRBD1 matches 7 bases. CDR1 SGHTA and CDR2 FQGNSA come from the germline V gene. The CDR3 totals 14 residues. The J segment lost 7 bases and the V segment lost 3 bases, leaving 5 bases of the junction unmatched.